This T cell receptor (beta chain) was profiled in a study of blood T cell repertoires in COVID-19. The wider study: Italy, Spain and the United States were the sources of the convalescent and acute COVID-19 samples. In each case, the material was cDNA or gDNA derived from T cells, B-cell-depleted T cells, or PBMCs.

In the authors' methods: Estimated nucleated cell counts came from reference gene primer amplification. Assay used: immunoSEQ multiplex PCR; TCRdb lists only in-frame clones, some missing. The V and J calls and clone size were taken over from that table, and D and trimming were inferred from the DNA. The repertoire includes 210,000 or so clones, 86% of them detected once, and 4% to 4.5% sits in the top ten. The CDR3 loop spans 16 amino acids. After removal of 3 bases from V and 9 bases from J, the junction contained 12 bases not matched to a gene. Germline values: CDR1 SGDLS, CDR2 YYNGEE. V gene TRBV9 combines with J gene TRBJ2-2; TRBD1 agrees at 9 bases. Sequenced input: peripheral blood. This receptor was identified in a man aged 50 or older with acute or convalescent COVID-19. The CDR3 DNA is TGTGCCAGCAGCGGAGCGGGACAGGGCACCAAAAGGGAGCTGTTTTTT. This gives the protein CASSGAGQGTKRELFF.